The 19 T cell receptor beta chains presented below share a single source sample, sequenced in a study of shared clonotypes between healthy human individuals. Method: immunoSEQ multiplex PCR; TCRdb's copy keeps in-frame clones and lacks some. The table includes about 2.4 million clones, roughly 93% detected once. Specimen: naive CD4+ T cells from PBMCs. Sample subset: CD45RA+ positively selected. These receptors all stem from a man younger than 35 in good health. Some clones in this sample may be carry-over from other donors' samples.

This chain links TRBV6-1 with TRBJ2-3; D might be TRBD1 or TRBD2, each matching 5 bases. The CDR3 loop spans 14 amino acids. The germline V gene encodes CDR1 MNHNS and CDR2 SASEGT. V was cut by 2 bases and J by 4 bases, with 10 bases left in between. CDR3 amino acids: CASSELQGADTQYF. The CDR3 DNA follows: TGTGCCAGCAGTGAACTTCAGGGAGCAGATACGCAGTATTTT.

J is TRBJ2-7 and V is TRBV30; tentatively, D is TRBD2 (6 bases). This CDR3 spans 15 amino acids. Trimming left V 3 bases short and J 3 bases short, with 18 bases between. Germline V lookup: CDR1 GTSNPN, CDR2 SVGIG (reference sequence). CDR3 amino acids: CAWSKGLDGHYEQYF. In DNA form, the CDR3 reads TGTGCCTGGAGCAAGGGACTTGACGGACACTACGAGCAGTACTTC.

The genes are TRBV5-1 and TRBJ2-5, with D uncertain. There are 14 residues in the CDR3. In germline, CDR1 is SGHRS, CDR2 YFSETQ. Trimming took 4 bases from V and 2 from J, leaving 12 bases between them. The DNA of the CDR3 is TGCGCCAGCAGCCCCATCCAACCACAAGAGACCCAGTACTTC. Amino acids: CASSPIQPQETQYF.

V usage is TRBV29-1 and J usage is TRBJ2-1; D gene ambiguous. The V gene lost 6 bases and the J gene lost 8 bases, with 11 bases spanning the gap. CDR1 and CDR2 (germline): SQVTM, ANQGSEA. The CDR3 extends over 11 amino acids. The CDR3 loop reads CSVSVGYEQFF. The CDR3 DNA is TGCAGCGTCAGCGTAGGTTATGAGCAGTTCTTC.

This clone was recorded once. The V gene is TRBV7-8, the J gene TRBJ2-7; D is unresolved. V lost 7 bases to trimming and J lost 6 bases, with 16 bases between them. The germline CDR1 and CDR2 sequences are SGHVS and FQNEAQ. This CDR3 has 13 amino acids. In nucleotides, the CDR3 is TGTGCCAGCATTGAGCAGGCGGCATCCGAGCAGTACTTC. This codes for CASIEQAASEQYF.

The rearrangement links TRBV28 to TRBJ1-4; a weak D match, TRBD1 (6 bases). This CDR3 comprises 12 residues. V dropped 8 bases and J dropped 8 bases, with 12 bases sitting between them. Germline V lookup: CDR1 MDHEN, CDR2 SYDVKM. The CDR3 here is CASGGAEEKLFF. CDR3 nucleotide sequence: TGTGCCAGCGGGGGGGCGGAAGAAAAACTGTTTTTT.

The chain has TRBV28 and TRBJ1-5; 10 bases line up with TRBD1. Per the germline V gene, CDR1 is MDHEN and CDR2 is SYDVKM. The V and J ends lost 8 bases and 6 bases, in that order; junction bases with no gene match: 19. The CDR3 totals 18 residues. CDR3 DNA: TGTGCCAGCCTCCGGTCGAACCAAGACAGGGGGCAAGGTCAGCCCCAGCATTTT. Amino acid sequence: CASLRSNQDRGQGQPQHF.

The chain couples TRBV5-8 to TRBJ1-5; D is ambiguous. V lost 1 base, J lost 5 bases, and 7 bases lay in between. Per germline, CDR1 SGHTS and CDR2 YDEGEE. The CDR3 consists of 13 residues. CDR3 sequence (DNA): TGTGCCAGCAGCTTGTCCTTATATCAGCCCCAGCATTTT. Encoded protein: CASSLSLYQPQHF.

The rearrangement links TRBV13 to TRBJ1-3, with TRBD1 matching 7 bases. The V and J ends lost 8 bases and 1 base, in that order; junction bases with no gene match: 2. This CDR3 has 13 amino acids. The V gene's germline CDR1 is PRHDT and CDR2 FYEKMQ (reference sequence). CDR3 nucleotide sequence: TGTGCCAGCTTGACAGGGTCTGGAAACACCATATATTTT. Translation gives CASLTGSGNTIYF. The whole variable domain, filled in from reference TRBV13 and TRBJ1-3, reads AAGVIQSPRHLIKEKRETATLKCYPIPRHDTVYWYQQGPGQDPQFLISFYEKMQSDKGSIPDRFSAQQFSDYHSELNMSSLELGDSALYFCASLTGSGNTIYFGEGSWLTVV.

The chain recombines TRBV19 with TRBJ2-1, with 9 bases aligning to TRBD2. The germline CDR1 and CDR2 sequences are LNHDA and SQIVND (reference sequence). J lost 7 bases, V lost 5 bases, and 9 bases had no gene match. This CDR3 is 15 amino acids long. CDR3 sequence: CASSPLAGIGNEQFF. CDR3 DNA: TGTGCCAGTAGTCCCCTAGCGGGAATCGGAAATGAGCAGTTCTTC.

This clone came up once. Here the CDR3 DNA reads TGTGCCAGCAGTGGCGACGGGACATTCGAAGCTTTCTTT. Amino acids: CASSGDGTFEAFF. The gene calls are TRBV2 and TRBJ1-1; possible D gene TRBD1, 6 bases. Germline-derived CDR1 and CDR2 are SNHLY and FYNNEI. This CDR3 is built from 13 residues. The germline V and J ends were trimmed by 4 bases and 8 bases, with 14 bases remaining between them.

The chain combines TRBV10-1 with TRBJ2-2; D call uncertain. With 3 bases removed from V and 4 bases from J, the gap between germline ends came to 6 bases. Germline V gene sequence: CDR1 WNHNN, CDR2 SYGVQD (reference sequence). The CDR3 loop spans 13 amino acids. CDR3 protein: CASSDKPTGELFF. Written as DNA, the CDR3 is TGCGCCAGCAGTGACAAGCCCACCGGGGAGCTGTTTTTT.

Comment on this clone: The sample holds other DNA sequences that translate to the same CDR3. The CDR3 here is CAWSPGQETQYF. CDR3 bases: TGTGCCTGGAGTCCGGGGCAAGAGACCCAGTACTTC. The rearrangement uses TRBV30 and TRBJ2-5; possible D gene TRBD2, 5 bases. V was pared by 2 bases and J by 2 bases, with 6 bases between. The CDR3 is 12 amino acids. CDR1 is GTSNPN, CDR2 SVGIG, per germline (reference sequence).

The chain recombines TRBV5-1 with TRBJ2-7; 7 positions match TRBD2. With V trimmed by 0 bases and J by 2 bases, 5 bases remained unmatched. The germline V gene has CDR1 SGHRS and CDR2 YFSETQ. This CDR3 comprises 15 residues. The CDR3 nucleotides are TGCGCCAGCAGCTTGGGGTCGGGAGGAGCCTACGAGCAGTACTTC. Protein product: CASSLGSGGAYEQYF.

The CDR3 DNA reads TGTGCCAGCAGCTTCACTAGGGCGGGCGAGCAGTACTTC. This gives the protein CASSFTRAGEQYF. This sequence joins TRBV11-3 and TRBJ2-7; tentative D call: TRBD2 (5 bases). Germline V gives CDR1 SGHNT, CDR2 YENEEA. The V end was cut by 3 bases, the J end by 6 bases, with 12 bases between. This CDR3 contains 13 residues.

J is TRBJ2-1 and V is TRBV20-1; tentative D call: TRBD1 (6 bases). In germline, CDR1 is DFQATT, CDR2 SNEGSKA (reference sequence). The CDR3 loop spans 11 amino acids. Trimming shortened V by 3 bases and J by 12 bases, and 12 bases separated the two germline ends. CDR3 sequence reads: CSARVQGRQFF. The CDR3 DNA is TGCAGTGCTAGGGTACAGGGACGGCAGTTCTTC.

This chain connects TRBV2 to TRBJ2-1, with TRBD2 as a possible D gene (6 bases). Germline V lookup: CDR1 SNHLY, CDR2 FYNNEI. The CDR3 extends over 17 amino acids. V was cut by 6 bases and J by 0 bases, with 18 bases left in between. This CDR3 reads CASSPSGLSRSYNEQFF. In nucleotides, the CDR3 is TGTGCCAGCAGCCCCTCGGGACTCTCCCGCTCCTACAATGAGCAGTTCTTC.

A single count supports this clone. The rearrangement uses TRBV18 and TRBJ2-7, with D possibly being TRBD1 (7 bases). Germline-derived CDR1 and CDR2 are KGHSH and LQKENI. There are 16 residues in the CDR3. V lost 3 bases, J lost 0 bases, and 15 bases lay in between. CDR3 protein: CASSPAGGRSSYEQYF. DNA for the CDR3: TGTGCCAGCTCACCGGCAGGGGGGCGGAGCTCCTACGAGCAGTACTTC.

The chain has TRBV29-1 and TRBJ2-7, with D possibly matching TRBD1 (6 bases). Germline assignment: CDR1 SQVTM and CDR2 ANQGSEA. Trimming shortened V by 5 bases and J by 2 bases, and 19 bases separated the two germline ends. This CDR3 comprises 15 residues. The DNA of the CDR3 is TGCAGCGTTCTCAGAGATTGGGACACAGCCTACGAGCAGTACTTC. Amino acid sequence: CSVLRDWDTAYEQYF.